The 8 T cell receptor beta chains given below trace back to one sample, sequenced in a study of shared clonotypes between healthy human individuals (dated by TCRdb to the early 2020s). Library prep was done by the immunoSEQ multiplex PCR assay. Imported from immuneACCESS, the table was reduced by TCRdb to in-frame sequences with V and J called. These copies leave out some clones; in studies compared against another copy, an unresolved V gene accounts for under half, and the cause of the remainder is not known. Recorded for this sample are about 2.2 million clones; around 93% of them occurred a single time. The ten largest account for about 1.7% of the sample. CD8 naive samples were CD45RO-negative cells positively selected for CCR7, giving a CD45RA+CCR7+ population that excluded TemRA cells. Sequencing used naive CD8+ T cells from PBMCs. The sample's cell subset or site label, in plain terms: CD45RA+CCR7+. Receptors originate from a young man in good health. Some clones in this sample may be carry-over from other donors' samples.

The chain uses TRBV9 and TRBJ1-4; 12 bases agree with TRBD1. The CDR3 runs to 19 residues. Germline V gene data show CDR1 as SGDLS and CDR2 as YYNGEE. The trim removed 4 bases at V and 8 bases at J, leaving 18 bases unmatched. CDR3 region: CASSNRDRGLFDSYEKLFF. The CDR3 nucleotides read TGTGCCAGCAGCAACCGGGACAGGGGGCTCTTCGATTCCTACGAAAAACTGTTTTTT.

The table lists this clone with a count of one. V and J are TRBV4-3 and TRBJ1-1, with D possibly matching TRBD1 (6 bases). The CDR3 is 15 amino acids. Deletions cut 1 base from V and 4 bases from J, with 13 bases between. The germline CDR1 and CDR2 sequences are LGHNA and YSLEER. In DNA form, the CDR3 reads TGCGCCAGCAGCCAAGCCCAAGGGGGAACCACTGAAGCTTTCTTT. This encodes CASSQAQGGTTEAFF.

Turning to this clone: A much larger clone lies a single base off, so this may be a read error. The chain links TRBV28 to TRBJ2-7; D is uncertain. Germline-derived CDR1 and CDR2 are MDHEN and SYDVKM. The germline V and J ends were trimmed by 4 bases and 3 bases, with 4 bases remaining between them. The CDR3 totals 11 residues. The DNA of the CDR3 is TGTGCCAGCAGTTACTACTACGAGCAGTACTTC. It codes for CASSYYYEQYF.

The genes are TRBV4-3 and TRBJ2-2; D unresolved. CDR3 length: 13 residues. The V and J ends lost 3 bases and 2 bases respectively, with 4 bases between them. CDR1 is LGHNA and CDR2 is YSLEER in the germline V gene. CDR3 sequence: CASSHLNTGELFF. CDR3 DNA sequence: TGCGCCAGCAGCCACCTTAACACCGGGGAGCTGTTTTTT.

This chain joins TRBV7-9 and TRBJ2-7; D is ambiguous. Germline CDR1 and CDR2: SEHNR and FQNEAQ (reference sequence). The CDR3 is 13 amino acids. V lost 2 bases and J lost 5, with 10 bases in between. The CDR3: CASSLPRSHEQYF. In nucleotides, the CDR3 is TGTGCCAGCAGCTTACCCAGGTCACACGAGCAGTACTTC.

The table lists this clone with a count of one. The J gene is TRBJ2-3, the V gene TRBV28, with D tentatively TRBD1 (6 bases). Germline CDR1 and CDR2: MDHEN and SYDVKM. Between the trimmed V and J ends, which lost 7 bases and 0 bases, there was a span of 8 bases. This CDR3 contains 13 residues. CDR3 coding DNA: TGTGCCAGCAACAGGGCCAGCACAGATACGCAGTATTTT. The encoded protein is CASNRASTDTQYF.

The rearrangement links TRBV6-1 to TRBJ2-2; no reliable D call. There are 16 residues in the CDR3. V gave up 3 bases and J gave up 6 bases, with 17 bases separating them. Germline CDR1 MNHNS, CDR2 SASEGT. The DNA of the CDR3 is TGTGCCAGCAGTGATTTAAGGGAAGGTCAGGCCGGGGAGCTGTTTTTT. Translating it yields CASSDLREGQAGELFF.

V is TRBV7-2 and J is TRBJ2-7; either TRBD1 or TRBD2 may supply D (7 bases each). The germline gives CDR1 SGHTA, CDR2 FQGNSA. V was pared by 5 bases and J by 3 bases, with 20 bases between. The CDR3 covers 16 residues. CDR3 amino acids: CASSPRGGFLIYEQYF. CDR3 coding DNA: TGTGCCAGCAGCCCCAGGGGGGGTTTTTTAATCTACGAGCAGTACTTC.